The clone carrying this T cell receptor (beta chain) was seen just once. The CDR3 has 11 amino acids. Looked up from germline, CDR1 is SNHLY and CDR2 is FYNNEI. Trimming took off 8 bases at V and 4 bases at J, with 6 bases between the two ends. The method was immunoSEQ multiplex PCR; TCRdb's version includes in-frame clones alone and lacks a portion of them. The sample has approximately 150,000 clones; 80% to 85% are singletons. The record originates from a study of blood T cell repertoires in COVID-19. Study background: From T cells, B-cell-depleted T cells, or PBMCs came the material, which was cDNA or gDNA.

The clonotype comes from a man between 65 and 85 years old with active or convalescent COVID-19. The chain carries TRBV2 and TRBJ1-5; D is possibly TRBD1 (5 bases). Material for sequencing was peripheral blood. The CDR3 nucleotides are TGTGCCAGCGGGGGGAATCAGCCCCAGCATTTT. Its translation: CASGGNQPQHF.